These 19 T cell receptor beta chains were sequenced from one sample in a study of PD-1 blockade in mismatch repair-deficient tumors. Sample time point: archival surgical resection tumor tissue. Only in-frame clones appear in the TCRdb table, and some are missing; sequencing was by immunoSEQ multiplex PCR. The top ten hold more than 6% of the sample, which has thousands of clones, 78% seen once. The sequencing used primary tumor tissue, collected from a patient treated with pembrolizumab. The receptors shown here come from an adult with mismatch repair-deficient cancer.

The CDR3: CASSPGRANGYTF. CDR3 bases: TGTGCCAGCTCACCAGGCAGGGCGAATGGCTACACCTTC. The J gene is TRBJ1-2, the V gene TRBV18; possible D gene TRBD1, 5 bases. Germline V gene sequence: CDR1 KGHSH, CDR2 LQKENI. V lost 2 bases to trimming and J lost 6 bases, with 10 bases between them. This CDR3 region has 13 residues. Full variable domain (missing parts from reference TRBV18 and TRBJ1-2): NAGVMQNPRHLVRRRGQEARLRCSPMKGHSHVYWYRQLPEEGLKFMVYLQKENIIDESGMPKERFSAEFPKEGPSILRIQQVVRGDSAAYFCASSPGRANGYTFGSGTRLTVV.

The V and J genes are TRBV9 and TRBJ1-4; 8 nucleotides align to TRBD1. V was pared by 0 bases and J by 4 bases, with 8 bases of the junction left unmatched. Germline-derived CDR1 and CDR2 are SGDLS and YYNGEE. CDR3 size: 17 residues. CDR3 sequence: CASSVAGGVGNNEKLFF. CDR3 bases: TGTGCCAGCAGCGTAGCAGGGGGCGTCGGGAATAATGAAAAACTGTTTTTT.

The chain links TRBV7-2 to TRBJ2-7, with 7 nucleotides matching TRBD2. Per germline, CDR1 SGHTA and CDR2 FQGNSA. The CDR3 covers 15 residues. V shed 5 bases, J shed 2 bases, and the junction held 9 bases outside the gene matches. CDR3 amino acids: CASSEQSGAAYEQYF. CDR3 in DNA: TGTGCCAGCAGCGAACAGAGCGGGGCAGCCTACGAGCAGTACTTC.

The chain has TRBV6-5 and TRBJ2-6, with D perhaps matching TRBD2 (6 bases). The germline V and J ends were trimmed by 2 bases and 2 bases, with 10 bases remaining between them. This CDR3 is built from 16 residues. Germline V CDR1 and CDR2: MNHEY, SVGAGI. The CDR3 DNA is TGTGCCAGCAGTTACCGGGGGAAGACTGGGGCCAACGTCCTGACTTTC. It is translated as CASSYRGKTGANVLTF.

The chain joins TRBV6-5 to TRBJ2-7; TRBD1 is a possible D gene (6 bases). This CDR3 has 13 amino acids. V was cut by 6 bases and J by 5 bases, with 14 bases left in between. Germline values: CDR1 MNHEY, CDR2 SVGAGI. CDR3 amino acids: CASRNGGSHEQYF. The CDR3 DNA reads as TGTGCCAGCAGGAATGGGGGCAGCCACGAGCAGTACTTC.

This chain links TRBV5-6 with TRBJ1-3, with 9 bases lining up with TRBD1. The junction had 11 bases not matched to a gene; V was cut back by 4 bases and J by 0 bases. The CDR3 totals 18 residues. Germline assignment: CDR1 SGHDT and CDR2 YYEEEE. The CDR3 sequence is CASSRYLQGARSGNTIYF. The CDR3 nucleotides read TGTGCCAGCAGCAGATACTTACAGGGGGCTCGCTCTGGAAACACCATATATTTT.

V is TRBV5-1 and J is TRBJ2-1; D unresolved. Germline loops: CDR1 SGHRS, CDR2 YFSETQ. This CDR3 contains 16 residues. V lost 6 bases and J 0 bases, leaving 16 bases between the germline ends. In DNA, the CDR3 is TGCGCCAGCAACCTCGCCGGGTCGAGCTCCTACAATGAGCAGTTCTTC. Protein: CASNLAGSSSYNEQFF.

The V call is TRBV4-1, the J call TRBJ1-2; TRBD1 matches 8 bases. V dropped 2 bases and J dropped 4; count of bases not matched to a gene: 9. Germline loops: CDR1 MGHRA, CDR2 YSYEKL. CDR3 length: 16 residues. The CDR3 spells CASSQPGQAEFYGYTF. The DNA of the CDR3 is TGCGCCAGCAGCCAACCGGGACAGGCCGAGTTCTATGGCTACACCTTC.

This clone was observed a few times. The V call is TRBV5-1, the J call TRBJ1-1, with D maybe TRBD1 (5 bases). Germline CDR1 SGHRS, CDR2 YFSETQ. V was pared by 4 bases and J by 11 bases, with 21 bases between. This CDR3 is built from 14 residues. The chain's CDR3 is CASSGRSSGDKAFF. CDR3 sequence (DNA): TGCGCCAGCAGCGGCAGGAGTTCGGGGGATAAGGCTTTCTTT.

By its share, this clone is medium-sized (0.01 to 0.1%). V usage is TRBV6-1 and J usage is TRBJ1-4, with 7 bases that match TRBD1. V shed 8 bases, J shed 7 bases, and the junction held 7 bases outside the gene matches. CDR1 and CDR2 (germline): MNHNS, SASEGT. This CDR3 is 13 amino acids long. Here the CDR3 DNA reads TGTGCCAGCGCAGGGGGATCTGGTGAAAAACTGTTTTTT. Translation: CASAGGSGEKLFF.

This chain connects TRBV2 to TRBJ2-1; 13 bases are a match to TRBD2. The V gene's germline CDR1 is SNHLY and CDR2 FYNNEI. V shed 6 bases, J shed 4 bases, and the junction held 6 bases outside the gene matches. The CDR3 runs to 16 residues. CDR3: CASSRGLAGAYNEQFF. The CDR3 coding sequence is TGTGCCAGCAGCCGCGGACTAGCGGGGGCGTACAATGAGCAGTTCTTC.

The chain is built from TRBV6-1 and TRBJ2-7, with D perhaps TRBD2 (5 bases). Germline V gene lookup returns CDR1 MNHNS and CDR2 SASEGT. This CDR3 spans 15 amino acids. Trimming stripped 2 bases from V and 3 bases from J, with 14 bases between. The DNA for the CDR3 is TGTGCCAGCAGTGAACGGGAACAGAACTTCTACGAGCAGTACTTC. This gives the protein CASSEREQNFYEQYF.

The chain combines TRBV4-2 with TRBJ1-4, with TRBD1 matching over 7 bases. Germline V gene data show CDR1 as LGHNA and CDR2 as YNFKEQ. CDR3 length equals 18 residues. With 0 bases clipped from V and 5 bases from J, the junction kept 12 bases outside the gene matches. CDR3 residues: CASSQDLVGGGANEKLFF. In DNA, the CDR3 is TGTGCCAGCAGCCAAGATCTAGTTGGAGGGGGCGCGAATGAAAAACTGTTTTTT.

This clone was seen a few times. This chain links TRBV28 with TRBJ2-7; TRBD2 might be the D (6 bases). Trimming removed 4 bases at V and 2 bases at J, with 15 bases between. Germline CDR1 is MDHEN and CDR2 is SYDVKM. CDR3 length equals 15 residues. CDR3 coding DNA: TGTGCCAGCAGTTCTATACGGGACTCCGCCTACGAGCAGTACTTC. Translation: CASSSIRDSAYEQYF.

The chain couples TRBV4-1 to TRBJ2-1; 7 bases are a match to TRBD2. CDR1 is MGHRA, CDR2 YSYEKL, per germline. Germline trimming cut 4 bases from V and 10 bases from J; bases unmatched to any gene: 16. The CDR3 covers 16 residues. The CDR3 DNA is TGCGCCAGCAGCCGAACGGAGCGGGAAAGGAGCGTGGAGCAGTTCTTC. It specifies CASSRTERERSVEQFF.

This sequence joins TRBV7-6 and TRBJ2-7; 10 nucleotides match TRBD2. V shed 3 bases and J 2 bases; nucleotides not matched to a gene: 16. Per germline, CDR1 SGHVS and CDR2 FNYEAQ. There are 19 residues in the CDR3. CDR3 nucleotide sequence: TGTGCCAGCAGCTTCCTTAGCGGGAGGAATCCCCTAAGCCCCTACGAGCAGTACTTC. Translation: CASSFLSGRNPLSPYEQYF.

The table lists this clone with a count of one. The V gene is TRBV11-2, the J gene TRBJ2-5, with D maybe TRBD2 (6 bases). Trimming cost V 1 base and J 4 bases, with 13 bases left between them. CDR3 length: 15 residues. Germline V CDR1 and CDR2: SGHAT, FQNNGV. CDR3 protein: CASSLGAGPGETQYF. The CDR3 coding sequence is TGTGCCAGCAGCTTAGGGGCGGGACCTGGAGAGACCCAGTACTTC.

The V call is TRBV29-1, the J call TRBJ1-1, with TRBD1 matching 9 bases. V lost 3 bases and J lost 6; bases outside the gene matches: 5. The CDR3 contains 13 residues. Germline assignment: CDR1 SQVTM and CDR2 ANQGSEA. This CDR3 reads CSVDVDRGSEAFF. In DNA form, the CDR3 reads TGCAGCGTTGACGTGGACAGGGGCTCTGAAGCTTTCTTT. Using reference TRBV29-1 and TRBJ1-1 for the parts outside the CDR3, the full variable domain is SAVISQKPSRDICQRGTSLTIQCQVDSQVTMMFWYRQQPGQSLTLIATANQGSEATYESGFVIDKFPISRPNLTFSTLTVSNMSPEDSSIYLCSVDVDRGSEAFFGQGTRLTVV.

The rearrangement uses TRBV7-3 and TRBJ1-1; D not resolved. This CDR3 comprises 15 residues. V was trimmed by 0 bases and J by 10 bases, leaving 18 bases between them. CDR1 and CDR2 from the germline V gene are SGHTA and FQGTGA. The CDR3 protein is CASSLTATNTASAFF. CDR3 in DNA: TGTGCCAGCAGCTTAACGGCAACTAACACCGCTTCAGCTTTCTTT.